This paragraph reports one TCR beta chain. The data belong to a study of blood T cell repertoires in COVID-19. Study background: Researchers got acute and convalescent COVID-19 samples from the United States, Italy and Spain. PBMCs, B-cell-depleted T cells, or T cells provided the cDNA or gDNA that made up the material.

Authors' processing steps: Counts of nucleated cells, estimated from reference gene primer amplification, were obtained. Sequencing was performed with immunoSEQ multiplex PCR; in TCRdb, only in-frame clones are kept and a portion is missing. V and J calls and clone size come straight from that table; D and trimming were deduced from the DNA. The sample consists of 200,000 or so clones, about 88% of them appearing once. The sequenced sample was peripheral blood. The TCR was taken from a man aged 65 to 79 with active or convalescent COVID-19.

The CDR3 coding sequence is TGTGCCAGCAGTGCTCCTCTCAGGGGCGGGCGCAATCAGCCCCAGCATTTT. Translating it yields CASSAPLRGGRNQPQHF. The chain combines TRBV6-1 with TRBJ1-5, with a tentative D call TRBD1 (6 bases). CDR1 MNHNS and CDR2 SASEGT come from the germline V gene. Trimming removed 4 bases from V and 2 bases from J, with 18 bases in between. CDR3 length: 17 amino acids.